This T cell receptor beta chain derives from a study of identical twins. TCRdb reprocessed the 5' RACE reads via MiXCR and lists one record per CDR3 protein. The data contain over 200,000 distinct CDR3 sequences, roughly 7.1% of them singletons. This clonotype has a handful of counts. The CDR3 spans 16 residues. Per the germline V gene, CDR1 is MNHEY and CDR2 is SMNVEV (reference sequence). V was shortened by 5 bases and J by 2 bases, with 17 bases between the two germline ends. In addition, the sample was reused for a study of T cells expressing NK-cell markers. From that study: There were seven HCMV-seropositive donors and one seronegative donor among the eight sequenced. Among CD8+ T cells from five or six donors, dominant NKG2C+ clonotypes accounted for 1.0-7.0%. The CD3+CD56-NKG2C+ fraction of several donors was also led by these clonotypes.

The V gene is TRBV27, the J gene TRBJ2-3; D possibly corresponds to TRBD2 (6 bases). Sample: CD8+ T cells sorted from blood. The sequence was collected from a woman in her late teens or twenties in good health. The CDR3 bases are TGTGCCAGCAGTCTATATCCGGGACTGCCCACAGATACGCAGTATTTT. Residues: CASSLYPGLPTDTQYF.